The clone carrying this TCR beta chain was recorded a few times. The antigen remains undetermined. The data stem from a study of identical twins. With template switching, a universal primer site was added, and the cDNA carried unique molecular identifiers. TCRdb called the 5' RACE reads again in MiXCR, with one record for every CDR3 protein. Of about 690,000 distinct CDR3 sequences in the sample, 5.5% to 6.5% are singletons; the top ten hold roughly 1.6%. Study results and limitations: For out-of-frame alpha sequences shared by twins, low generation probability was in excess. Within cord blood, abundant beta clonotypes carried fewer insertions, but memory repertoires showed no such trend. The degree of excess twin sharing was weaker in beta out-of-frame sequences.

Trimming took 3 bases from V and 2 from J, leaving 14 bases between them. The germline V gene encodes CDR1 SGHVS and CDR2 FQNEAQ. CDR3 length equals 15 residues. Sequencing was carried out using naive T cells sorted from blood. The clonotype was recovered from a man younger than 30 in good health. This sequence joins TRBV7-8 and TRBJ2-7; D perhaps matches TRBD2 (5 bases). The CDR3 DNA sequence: TGTGCCAGCAGCTTTTCGGACTTGCGAACCTACGAGCAGTACTTC. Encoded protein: CASSFSDLRTYEQYF.